This T cell receptor beta chain was sequenced for a study of blood T cells in healthy people across ages. Study details: When template switching was applied, about one barcoded beta molecule was captured per two T cells.

The table lists this clonotype with a few counts. What it binds is not known. The CDR3 has 14 residues. In germline, CDR1 is MNHEY, CDR2 SMNVEV (reference sequence). V dropped 6 bases and J dropped 4; count of bases not matched to a gene: 5. Study-wide results and caveats: The study regarded diversity estimates from one million T cells as underestimates.

The use of a sample-barcoded 5' primer and a J-beta primer mix characterized a second PCR of roughly 6 to 11 cycles. CDR3-containing paired-end reads numbering at least 2.5 million came from each sample. TCRdb used MiXCR to reprocess the 5' RACE reads, holding one entry per CDR3 protein. Of under 2,000,000 distinct CDR3 sequences in the sample, about 50% are singletons; the top ten hold 2.1%. There were healthy Caucasian individuals from Russia, aged about 6 to 95, serving as donors. This receptor was identified in a woman in her thirties or forties in good health. Material for sequencing was blood. The chain combines TRBV27 with TRBJ1-5; 8 positions match TRBD1. CDR3 protein: CASSHRGVNQPQHF. The CDR3, as DNA: TGTGCCAGCAGCCACAGGGGGGTAAATCAGCCCCAGCATTTT.